These T cell receptor beta chains were read from a single sample in a study of T cells in Graves' hyperthyroidism and ophthalmopathy. TCRdb used MiXCR to reprocess the multiplex PCR reads, holding one entry per CDR3 protein. The data show approximately 510,000 distinct CDR3 sequences, approximately 49% seen once. Material: peripheral blood or thyroid tissue (not recorded which). Source of these receptors: an adult woman with Graves' disease, either hyperthyroidism or ophthalmopathy (not recorded which). Both conserved end residues are part of each CDR3. The D gene is left open where the match is weak. The size entry is marked missing in some rows and otherwise reads once, few, many or a size class.

v_gene	j_gene	d_gene	abundance	len	CDR3aa	CDR3nt
TRBV14	TRBJ1-1	-	many	13	CASSQGRNTEAFF	TGTGCCAGCAGCCAAGGGAGGAACACTGAAGCTTTCTTT
TRBV4-1	TRBJ1-2	TRBD1	many	16	CASSQPYRGRNRSYTF	TGCGCCAGCAGCCAACCCTACAGGGGGCGCAATCGCAGCTACACCTTC
TRBV10-2	TRBJ2-7	-	-	12	CASRQVPYEQYF	TGCGCCAGTCGACAGGTTCCCTACGAGCAGTACTTC
TRBV7-2	TRBJ2-5	-	many	12	CARREGGETQYF	TGTGCCAGAAGGGAGGGGGGAGAGACCCAGTACTTC
TRBV2	TRBJ2-7	TRBD1	-	12	CASSSDRVEQYF	TGTGCCAGCAGCTCAGACAGGGTCGAGCAGTACTTC
TRBV20-1	TRBJ2-1	-	-	14	CSASLWTGRDEQFF	TGCAGTGCTAGTCTCTGGACAGGGAGGGATGAGCAGTTCTTC
TRBV15	TRBJ2-5	TRBD2	-	16	CATSRVGAGVLETQYF	TGTGCCACCAGCAGAGTAGGAGCGGGAGTCTTAGAGACCCAGTACTTC
TRBV25-1	TRBJ2-5	-	-	16	CASSRMGAGVQETQYF	TGTGCCAGCAGTCGTATGGGGGCGGGAGTTCAGGAGACCCAGTACTTC
TRBV11-2	TRBJ2-2	TRBD2	-	15	CASSSPGGGTGELFF	TGTGCCAGCAGCTCCCCCGGGGGGGGGACCGGGGAGCTGTTTTTT
TRBV20-1	TRBJ2-5	TRBD2	many	16	CSAGLTAGGRQETQYF	TGCAGTGCTGGCCTCACGGCGGGAGGAAGGCAAGAGACCCAGTACTTC
TRBV6-5	TRBJ2-2	-	once	13	CASSYVRPGELFF	TGTGCCAGCAGTTACGTTCGGCCCGGGGAGCTGTTTTTT
TRBV4-3	TRBJ2-5	-	many	14	CASSQDGSPATQYF	TGCGCCAGCAGCCAAGACGGTAGTCCGGCAACCCAGTACTTC
TRBV4-2	TRBJ1-3	-	few	16	CASSQEGGAIGNTIYF	TGTGCCAGCAGCCAAGAAGGCGGGGCGATAGGAAACACCATATATTTT
TRBV10-3	TRBJ2-5	-	few	14	CAISESAQGETQYF	TGTGCCATCAGTGAGTCAGCCCAGGGGGAGACCCAGTACTTC
TRBV3-1	TRBJ1-6	-	-	14	CASSQVAANSPLHF	TGTGCCAGCAGCCAAGTGGCGGCAAATTCACCCCTCCACTTT
TRBV25-1	TRBJ2-5	TRBD2	-	14	CASSQGLHQETQYF	TGTGCCAGCAGCCAGGGACTACACCAAGAGACCCAGTACTTC
TRBV10-3	TRBJ1-5	-	many	11	CAISDGGPQHF	TGTGCCATCAGTGACGGCGGGCCCCAGCATTTT
TRBV5-1	TRBJ1-2	-	-	14	CASSLAAGAGGYAF	TGCGCCAGCAGCTTGGCCGCGGGGGCTGGTGGCTACGCCTTC
TRBV20-1	TRBJ1-3	-	-	13	CSAREGGGDTIYF	TGCAGTGCTAGAGAGGGGGGAGGAGACACCATATATTTT
TRBV7-3	TRBJ2-7	-	many	13	CASSSDFSYEQYF	TGTGCCAGCAGCTCGGACTTCTCCTACGAGCAGTACTTC
TRBV14	TRBJ2-7	-	many	13	CASSQGAIYEQYF	TGTGCCAGCAGCCAAGGGGCGATCTACGAGCAGTACTTC
TRBV7-2	TRBJ2-1	TRBD2	few	13	CASSAQLAGGWFF	TGTGCCAGCAGCGCACAACTAGCGGGAGGGTGGTTCTTC
TRBV29-1	TRBJ2-2	-	-	13	CSVEGTLTGELFF	TGCAGCGTTGAAGGGACTTTGACCGGGGAGCTGTTTTTT
TRBV7-8	TRBJ2-5	TRBD1	-	18	CASSLGPLGQGAGETQYF	TGTGCCAGCAGCTTAGGTCCATTGGGACAGGGGGCTGGGGAGACCCAGTACTTC